The 11 T cell receptor beta chains reported below all come from one sample, sequenced in a study of T cells after yellow fever vaccination. MiXCR, run by TCRdb on the 5' RACE reads, gives a single entry per CDR3 protein. Here the sample spans roughly 340,000 distinct CDR3 sequences, 3% to 4.5% being singletons. The material sequenced was PBMCs, taken 5 days after the yellow fever booster vaccination. The receptors stem from a man younger than 30 who received the YFV17D yellow fever vaccine.

This rearrangement joins TRBV7-3 to TRBJ2-1, with D possibly TRBD1 on 6 matching bases. CDR3 length: 14 residues. V lost 4 bases and J lost 9, with 16 bases in between. In germline, CDR1 is SGHTA, CDR2 FQGTGA. Written as DNA, the CDR3 is TGTGCCAGCAGCTCCTCAGGGGCGGCGGCTGAGCAGTTCTTC. Protein product: CASSSSGAAAEQFF.

In its sample, this clonotype was seen a few times. V is TRBV20-1 and J is TRBJ2-5; TRBD2 aligns across 8 bases. The junction had 5 bases not matched to a gene; V was cut back by 4 bases and J by 4 bases. Germline CDR1 reads DFQATT; CDR2 reads SNEGSKA (reference sequence). CDR3 size: 13 residues. The CDR3 region is CSATLSGAETQYF. The CDR3 bases are TGCAGTGCTACCCTTAGCGGGGCAGAGACCCAGTACTTC.

This clonotype was picked up many times. V gene TRBV6-5 combines with J gene TRBJ1-2, with unresolved D. CDR3 length equals 14 residues. CDR1 and CDR2 (germline): MNHEY, SVGAGI. V shed 6 bases and J shed 2 bases, with 13 bases lying between them. The CDR3 here is CASRRGPANYGYTF. CDR3 nucleotides: TGTGCCAGCAGACGAGGTCCAGCAAACTATGGCTACACCTTC.

The table lists this clonotype with a few counts. This rearrangement joins TRBV20-1 to TRBJ1-1; no firm D call. The CDR3 covers 13 residues. The V gene lost 1 base and the J gene lost 0 bases, with 6 bases spanning the gap. The germline CDR1 and CDR2 sequences are DFQATT and SNEGSKA (reference sequence). The CDR3 DNA reads TGCAGTGCTAGAGGTAGACTGAACACTGAAGCTTTCTTT. It yields the protein CSARGRLNTEAFF.

This clonotype has just a few counts. The junction and the germline gene differ at one end; a read error may be behind it. The V gene is TRBV7-7, the J gene TRBJ2-1; D assignment may be TRBD1 or TRBD2 (6 bases each). From germline, CDR1 is SSHAT and CDR2 FNYEAQ (reference sequence). CDR3 size: 13 residues. As DNA, the CDR3 is TGTGCTAGCAGTATCCAAGGGGGGAATGAGCAGTTCTTC. Translation: CASSIQGGNEQFF. Full variable domain (rest looked up from reference TRBV7-7 and TRBJ2-1): GAGVSQSPRYKVTKRGQDVTLRCDPISSHATLYWYQQALGQGPEFLTYFNYEAQPDKSGLPSDRFSAERPEGSISTLTIQRTEQRDSAMYRCASSIQGGNEQFFGPGTRLTVL.

The V gene is TRBV6-2 or TRBV6-3, the J gene TRBJ1-2; no clear D gene. CDR3 length: 15 residues. The V and J ends lost 6 bases and 3 bases respectively, with 17 bases between them. Germline values: CDR1 MNHEY, CDR2 SVGEGT. CDR3 bases: TGTGCCAGCAGAGACCCGGCCCAGGAATACTATGGCTACACCTTC. Translated: CASRDPAQEYYGYTF.

The gene calls are TRBV5-1 and TRBJ2-1; 8 positions agree with TRBD2. There are 15 residues in the CDR3. With V trimmed by 4 bases and J by 5 bases, 8 bases remained unmatched. Germline CDR1 reads SGHRS; CDR2 reads YFSETQ. DNA of the CDR3: TGCGCCAGCAGCCAGGACGGGGGGGGAAACAATGAGCAGTTCTTC. Its translation: CASSQDGGGNNEQFF.

This clonotype was detected only a few times. V usage is TRBV15 and J usage is TRBJ2-1; 7 bases line up with TRBD1. CDR1 is LNHNV and CDR2 is YYDKDF in the germline V gene (reference sequence). V trimming: 1 base; J trimming: 10 bases; junction bases outside the gene matches: 10. This CDR3 is built from 15 residues. The CDR3 DNA follows: TGTGCCACCAGCAGAGGGGACAGAAGGCAGGGGGAGCAGTTCTTC. Its protein is CATSRGDRRQGEQFF. Using reference TRBV15 and TRBJ2-1 for the parts outside the CDR3, the full variable domain is DAMVIQNPRYQVTQFGKPVTLSCSQTLNHNVMYWYQQKSSQAPKLLFHYYDKDFNNEADTPDNFQSRRPNTSFCFLDIRSPGLGDTAMYLCATSRGDRRQGEQFFGPGTRLTVL.

The sample holds many counts of this clonotype. The V gene is TRBV7-9, the J gene TRBJ1-1, with 8 positions matching TRBD1. The germline V gene has CDR1 SEHNR and CDR2 FQNEAQ (reference sequence). The CDR3 contains 15 residues. J was trimmed by 5 bases and V by 5 bases; bases with no gene match: 10. The CDR3 DNA reads as TGTGCCAGCAGCGCCCGGGACAGGATTCGGACTGAAGCTTTCTTT. Encoded protein: CASSARDRIRTEAFF.

The chain carries TRBV7-9 and TRBJ2-1; 9 bases match TRBD2. This CDR3 region has 18 residues. Looked up from germline, CDR1 is SEHNR and CDR2 is FQNEAQ (reference sequence). Unmatched junction bases numbered 18, after V lost 3 bases and J lost 9 bases. CDR3 coding DNA: TGTGCCAGCAGCTTGAGACTAGCGGTCCTCGACCTTCGAGTTGAGCAGTTCTTC. It encodes CASSLRLAVLDLRVEQFF.

The V gene is TRBV6-5, the J gene TRBJ2-3; a weak D match, TRBD1 (6 bases). Germline CDR1 MNHEY, CDR2 SVGAGI. The CDR3 totals 13 residues. The V gene lost 5 bases and the J gene lost 5 bases, with 11 bases spanning the gap. CDR3 protein: CASSHRAGDTQYF. The CDR3 bases are TGTGCCAGCAGTCACAGGGCTGGAGATACGCAGTATTTT.